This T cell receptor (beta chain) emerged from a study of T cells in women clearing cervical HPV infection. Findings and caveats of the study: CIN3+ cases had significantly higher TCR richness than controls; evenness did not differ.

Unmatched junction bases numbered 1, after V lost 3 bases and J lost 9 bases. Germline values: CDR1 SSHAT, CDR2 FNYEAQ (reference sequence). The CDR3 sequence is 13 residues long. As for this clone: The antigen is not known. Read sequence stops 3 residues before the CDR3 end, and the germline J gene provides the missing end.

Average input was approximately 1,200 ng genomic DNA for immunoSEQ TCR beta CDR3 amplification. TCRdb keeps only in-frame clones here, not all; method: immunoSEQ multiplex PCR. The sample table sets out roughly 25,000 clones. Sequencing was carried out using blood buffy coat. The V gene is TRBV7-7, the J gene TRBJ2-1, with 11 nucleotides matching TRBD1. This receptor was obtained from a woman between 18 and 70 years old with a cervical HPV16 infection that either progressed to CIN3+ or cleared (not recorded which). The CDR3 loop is CASSFGTGGEQFF. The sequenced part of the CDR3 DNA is TGTGCCAGCAGCTTTGGGACAGGGGGTGAG.